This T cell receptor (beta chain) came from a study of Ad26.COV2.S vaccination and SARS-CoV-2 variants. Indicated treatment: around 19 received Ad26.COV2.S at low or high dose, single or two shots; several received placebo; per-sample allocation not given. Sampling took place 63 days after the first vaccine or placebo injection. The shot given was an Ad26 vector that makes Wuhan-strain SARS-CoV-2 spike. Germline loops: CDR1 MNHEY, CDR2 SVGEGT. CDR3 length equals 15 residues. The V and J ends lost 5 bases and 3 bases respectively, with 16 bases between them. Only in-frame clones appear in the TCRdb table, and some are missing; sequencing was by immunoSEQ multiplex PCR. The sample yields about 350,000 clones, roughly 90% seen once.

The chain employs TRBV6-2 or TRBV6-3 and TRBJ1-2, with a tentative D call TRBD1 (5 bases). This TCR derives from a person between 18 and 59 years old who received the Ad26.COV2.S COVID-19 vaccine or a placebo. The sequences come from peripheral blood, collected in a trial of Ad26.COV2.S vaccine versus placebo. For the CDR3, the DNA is TGTGCCAGCAGTACTGAGGGAGGGGCGGACTATGGCTACACCTTC. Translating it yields CASSTEGGADYGYTF.